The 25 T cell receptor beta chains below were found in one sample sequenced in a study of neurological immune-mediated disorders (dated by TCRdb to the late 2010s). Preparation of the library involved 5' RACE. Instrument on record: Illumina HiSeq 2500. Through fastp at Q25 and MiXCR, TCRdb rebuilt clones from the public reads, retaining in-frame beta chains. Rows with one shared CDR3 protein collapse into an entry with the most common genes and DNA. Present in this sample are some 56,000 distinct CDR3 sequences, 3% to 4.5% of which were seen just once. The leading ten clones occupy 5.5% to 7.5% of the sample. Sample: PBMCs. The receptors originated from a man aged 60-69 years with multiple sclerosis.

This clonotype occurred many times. The CDR3, as DNA: TGTGCCAGCAGACCGGACCATGGTGGAAACACCATATATTTT. Amino acid sequence: CASRPDHGGNTIYF. This chain links TRBV12-3 or TRBV12-4 with TRBJ1-3; no firm D call. The ends were cut back, 6 bases at V and 3 bases at J, with 12 bases in the middle. The CDR3 runs 14 residues.

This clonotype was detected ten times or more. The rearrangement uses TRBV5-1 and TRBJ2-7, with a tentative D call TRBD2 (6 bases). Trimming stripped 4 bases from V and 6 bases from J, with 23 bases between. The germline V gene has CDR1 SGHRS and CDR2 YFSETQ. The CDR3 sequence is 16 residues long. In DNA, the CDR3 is TGCGCCAGCAGCGCCTTCCCGGGACTTAATTCCCTCGAGCAGTACTTC. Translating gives CASSAFPGLNSLEQYF.

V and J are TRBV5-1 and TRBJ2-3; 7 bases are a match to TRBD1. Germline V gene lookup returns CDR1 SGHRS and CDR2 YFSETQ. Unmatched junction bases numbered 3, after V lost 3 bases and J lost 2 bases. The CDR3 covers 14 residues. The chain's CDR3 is CASSSGQSTDTQYF. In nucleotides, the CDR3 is TGCGCCAGCAGCTCGGGACAGTCCACAGATACGCAGTATTTT.

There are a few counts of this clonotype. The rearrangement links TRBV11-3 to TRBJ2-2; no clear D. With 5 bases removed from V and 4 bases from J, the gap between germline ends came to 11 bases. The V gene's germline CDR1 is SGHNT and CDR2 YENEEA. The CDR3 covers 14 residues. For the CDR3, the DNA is TGTGCCAGCAGCCCTGGAGTAGGCACCGGGGAGCTGTTTTTT. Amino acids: CASSPGVGTGELFF.

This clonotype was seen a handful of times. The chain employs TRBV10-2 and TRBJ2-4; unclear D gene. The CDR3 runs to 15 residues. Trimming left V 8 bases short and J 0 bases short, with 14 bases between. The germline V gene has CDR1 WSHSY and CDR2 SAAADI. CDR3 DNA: TGCGCCAGCCAGGACCCCGTTCTAGCCAAAAACATTCAGTACTTC. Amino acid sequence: CASQDPVLAKNIQYF.

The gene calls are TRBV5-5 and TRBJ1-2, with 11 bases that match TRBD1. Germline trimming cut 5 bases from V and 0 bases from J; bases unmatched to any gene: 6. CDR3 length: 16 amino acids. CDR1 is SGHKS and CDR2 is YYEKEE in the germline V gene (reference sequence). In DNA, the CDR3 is TGTGCCAGCAGTTACGGACAGGGGGCTACTAACTATGGCTACACCTTC. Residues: CASSYGQGATNYGYTF.

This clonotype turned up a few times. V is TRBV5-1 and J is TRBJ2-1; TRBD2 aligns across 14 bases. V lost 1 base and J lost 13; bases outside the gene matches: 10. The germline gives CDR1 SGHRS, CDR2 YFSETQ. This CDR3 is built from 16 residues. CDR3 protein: CASSLPGLAGGFEQFF. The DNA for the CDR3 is TGCGCCAGCAGCTTGCCAGGACTAGCGGGGGGATTTGAACAGTTCTTC.

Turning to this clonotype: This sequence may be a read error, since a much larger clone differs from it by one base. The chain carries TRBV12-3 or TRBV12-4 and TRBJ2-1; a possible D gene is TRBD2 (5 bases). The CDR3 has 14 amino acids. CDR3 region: CASSLLRAYYEQFF. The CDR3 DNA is TGTGCCAGCAGTTTACTGCGGGCCTACTATGAGCAGTTCTTC.

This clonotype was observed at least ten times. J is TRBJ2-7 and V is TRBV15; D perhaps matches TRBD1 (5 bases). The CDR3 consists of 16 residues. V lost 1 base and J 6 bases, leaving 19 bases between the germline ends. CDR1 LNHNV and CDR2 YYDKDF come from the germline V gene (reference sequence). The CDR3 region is CATSRVGTGSDTEQYF. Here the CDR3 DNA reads TGTGCCACCAGCAGAGTCGGAACAGGATCCGATACCGAGCAGTACTTC. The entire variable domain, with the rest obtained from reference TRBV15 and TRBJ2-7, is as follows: DAMVIQNPRYQVTQFGKPVTLSCSQTLNHNVMYWYQQKSSQAPKLLFHYYDKDFNNEADTPDNFQSRRPNTSFCFLDIRSPGLGDTAMYLCATSRVGTGSDTEQYFGPGTRLTVT.

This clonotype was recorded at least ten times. The CDR3 region is CASRAPGAGVSQYF. The DNA of the CDR3 is TGCGCCAGCAGAGCCCCTGGGGCAGGGGTGTCCCAGTACTTC. The rearrangement links TRBV5-1 to TRBJ2-5, with a tentative D call TRBD1 (6 bases). CDR1 and CDR2 from the germline V gene are SGHRS and YFSETQ. Between the trimmed V and J ends, which lost 5 bases and 9 bases, there was a span of 20 bases. The length of the CDR3 is 14 residues.

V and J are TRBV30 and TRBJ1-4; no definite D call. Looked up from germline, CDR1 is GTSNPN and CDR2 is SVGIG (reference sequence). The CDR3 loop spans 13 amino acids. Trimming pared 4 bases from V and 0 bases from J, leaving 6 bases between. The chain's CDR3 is CAWTAATNEKLFF. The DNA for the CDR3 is TGTGCCTGGACGGCGGCAACTAATGAAAAACTGTTTTTT.

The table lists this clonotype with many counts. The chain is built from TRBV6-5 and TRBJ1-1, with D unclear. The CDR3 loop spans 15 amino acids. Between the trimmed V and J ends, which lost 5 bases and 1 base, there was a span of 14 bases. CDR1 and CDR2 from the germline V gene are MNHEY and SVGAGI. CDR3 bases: TGTGCCAGCAGTCCGCTGAGAGGCAGGAACACTGAAGCTTTCTTT. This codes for CASSPLRGRNTEAFF.

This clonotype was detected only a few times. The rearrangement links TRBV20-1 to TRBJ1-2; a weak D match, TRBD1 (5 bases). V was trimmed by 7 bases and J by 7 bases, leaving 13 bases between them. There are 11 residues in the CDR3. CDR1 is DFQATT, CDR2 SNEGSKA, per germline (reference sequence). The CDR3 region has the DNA TGCAGTGATACCGGGACCCGTGGCTACACCTTC. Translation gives CSDTGTRGYTF.

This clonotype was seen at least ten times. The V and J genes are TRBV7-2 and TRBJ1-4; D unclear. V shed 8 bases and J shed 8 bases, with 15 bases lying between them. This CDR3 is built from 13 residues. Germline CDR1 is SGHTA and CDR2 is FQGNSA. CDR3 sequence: CASGTGSGEKLFF. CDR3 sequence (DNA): TGTGCCAGCGGCACCGGGAGTGGAGAAAAACTGTTTTTT.

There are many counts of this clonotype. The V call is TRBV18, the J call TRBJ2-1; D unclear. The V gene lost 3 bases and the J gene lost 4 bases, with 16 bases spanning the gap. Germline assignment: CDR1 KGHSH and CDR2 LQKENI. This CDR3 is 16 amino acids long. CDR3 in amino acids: CASSPQAGSSYNEQFF. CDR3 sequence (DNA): TGTGCCAGCTCACCCCAGGCAGGCAGCTCATACAATGAGCAGTTCTTC.

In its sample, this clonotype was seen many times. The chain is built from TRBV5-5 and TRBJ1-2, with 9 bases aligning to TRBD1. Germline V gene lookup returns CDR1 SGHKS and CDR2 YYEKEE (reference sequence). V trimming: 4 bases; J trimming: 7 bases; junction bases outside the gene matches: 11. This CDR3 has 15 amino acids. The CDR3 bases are TGTGCCAGCAGCCACCGACAGGGGGTTAGTCTTGGCTACACCTTC. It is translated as CASSHRQGVSLGYTF.

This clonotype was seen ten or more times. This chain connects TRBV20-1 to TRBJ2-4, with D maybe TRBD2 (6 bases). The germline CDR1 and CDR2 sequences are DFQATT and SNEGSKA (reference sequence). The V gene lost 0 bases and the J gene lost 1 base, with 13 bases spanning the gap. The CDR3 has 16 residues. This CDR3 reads CSARERGWEAKNIQYF. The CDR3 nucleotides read TGCAGTGCTAGAGAACGGGGGTGGGAGGCCAAAAACATTCAGTACTTC.

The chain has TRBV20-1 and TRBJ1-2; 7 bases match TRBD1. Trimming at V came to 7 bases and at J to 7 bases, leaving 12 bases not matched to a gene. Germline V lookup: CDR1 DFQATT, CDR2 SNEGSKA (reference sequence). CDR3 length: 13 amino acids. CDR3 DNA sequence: TGCAGTGACCAGGGAAAGGGGGCGCGTGGCTACACCTTC. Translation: CSDQGKGARGYTF.

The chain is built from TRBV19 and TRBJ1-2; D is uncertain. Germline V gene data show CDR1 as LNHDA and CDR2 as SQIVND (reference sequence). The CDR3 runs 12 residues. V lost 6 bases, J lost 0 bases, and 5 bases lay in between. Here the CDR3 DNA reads TGTGCCAGTAGGGAACCTAACTATGGCTACACCTTC. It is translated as CASREPNYGYTF.

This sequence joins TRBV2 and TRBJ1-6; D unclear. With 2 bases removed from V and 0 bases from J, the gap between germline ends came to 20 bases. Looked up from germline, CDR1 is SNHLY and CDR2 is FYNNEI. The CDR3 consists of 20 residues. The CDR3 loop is CASSEIGVSSRSSYNSPLHF. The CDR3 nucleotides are TGTGCCAGCAGTGAAATTGGGGTGTCTAGCAGAAGCTCCTATAATTCACCCCTCCACTTT.

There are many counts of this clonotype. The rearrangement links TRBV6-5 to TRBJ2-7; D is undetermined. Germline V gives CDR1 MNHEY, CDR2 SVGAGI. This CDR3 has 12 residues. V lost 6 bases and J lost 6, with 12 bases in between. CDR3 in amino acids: CASSRRLGEQYF. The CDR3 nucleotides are TGTGCCAGCAGCAGGCGTCTGGGCGAGCAGTACTTC.

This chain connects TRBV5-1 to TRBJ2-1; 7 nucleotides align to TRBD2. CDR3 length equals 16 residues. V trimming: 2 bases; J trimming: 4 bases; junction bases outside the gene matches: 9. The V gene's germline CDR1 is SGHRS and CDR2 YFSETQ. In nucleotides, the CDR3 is TGCGCCAGCAGCTTCCCGGGACTACCGCCTTACAATGAGCAGTTCTTC. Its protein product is CASSFPGLPPYNEQFF.

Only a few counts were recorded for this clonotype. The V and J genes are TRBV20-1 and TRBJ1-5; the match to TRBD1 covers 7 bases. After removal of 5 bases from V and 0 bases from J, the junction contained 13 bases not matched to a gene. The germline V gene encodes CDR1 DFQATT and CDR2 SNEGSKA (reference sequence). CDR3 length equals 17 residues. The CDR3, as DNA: TGCAGTGCTCCAATGGGAGGGACAGCTTTTAGCAATCAGCCCCAGCATTTT. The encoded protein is CSAPMGGTAFSNQPQHF.

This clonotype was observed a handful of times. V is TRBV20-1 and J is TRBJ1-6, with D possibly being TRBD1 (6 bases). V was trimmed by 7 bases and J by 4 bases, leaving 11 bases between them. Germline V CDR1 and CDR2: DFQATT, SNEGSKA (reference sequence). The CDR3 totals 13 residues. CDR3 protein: CSVGAMYNSPLHF. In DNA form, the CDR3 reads TGCAGTGTGGGGGCGATGTATAATTCACCCCTCCACTTT.

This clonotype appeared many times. The CDR3 reads CASSPSSPSGANVLTF. The DNA of the CDR3 is TGTGCCAGCTCACCGTCCAGCCCCTCTGGGGCCAACGTCCTGACTTTC. The rearrangement uses TRBV18 and TRBJ2-6, with D unclear. Trimming pared 3 bases from V and 0 bases from J, leaving 9 bases between. Per the germline V gene, CDR1 is KGHSH and CDR2 is LQKENI. This CDR3 has 16 residues. Full variable domain (remainder filled in from reference TRBV18 and TRBJ2-6): NAGVMQNPRHLVRRRGQEARLRCSPMKGHSHVYWYRQLPEEGLKFMVYLQKENIIDESGMPKERFSAEFPKEGPSILRIQQVVRGDSAAYFCASSPSSPSGANVLTFGAGSRLTVL.